These T cell receptor beta chains were read from a single sample in a study of blood T cell repertoires in COVID-19. The protocol was immunoSEQ multiplex PCR, while the TCRdb copy is restricted to in-frame clones and leaves out a portion. This table holds 200,000 to 250,000 clones, 80% found once. Source material: PBMCs or T cells enriched from blood (not recorded which). The origin of the receptors is a woman aged 40 to 55 with acute COVID-19. Each CDR3 is given with its conserved first and last residue. Each record gives: J gene, V gene, D gene, clone size, CDR3 protein, CDR3 DNA. D genes are given only for firm matches. Clone size is given for some rows only: seen once, a few or many times, or a class if the clone is expanded.

j_gene: TRBJ2-7; v_gene: TRBV28; d_gene: NA; abundance: once; CDR3aa: CASKGDPTYEQYF; CDR3nt: TGTGCCAGCAAGGGGGACCCGACCTACGAGCAGTACTTC
j_gene: TRBJ2-1; v_gene: TRBV28; d_gene: TRBD2; abundance: NA; CDR3aa: CASSSTGASGYNEQFF; CDR3nt: TGTGCCAGCAGTTCGACGGGGGCTAGCGGGTACAATGAGCAGTTCTTC
j_gene: TRBJ2-7; v_gene: TRBV19; d_gene: NA; abundance: NA; CDR3aa: CASSPREVGYEQYF; CDR3nt: TGTGCCAGTAGTCCCAGGGAAGTCGGATACGAGCAGTACTTC
j_gene: TRBJ2-7; v_gene: TRBV27; d_gene: NA; abundance: NA; CDR3aa: CASSPLNIRSYEQYF; CDR3nt: TGTGCCAGCAGTCCCCTAAATATACGCTCCTACGAGCAGTACTTC
j_gene: TRBJ2-4; v_gene: TRBV13; d_gene: TRBD2; abundance: NA; CDR3aa: CASSSRERGNIQYF; CDR3nt: TGTGCCAGCAGCTCCCGGGAGCGGGGGAACATTCAGTACTTC
j_gene: TRBJ2-7; v_gene: TRBV19; d_gene: NA; abundance: NA; CDR3aa: CASSIAFTGGYEQYF; CDR3nt: TGTGCCAGTAGTATAGCCTTCACCGGGGGCTACGAGCAGTACTTC
j_gene: TRBJ1-2; v_gene: TRBV28; d_gene: NA; abundance: NA; CDR3aa: CASSGPSGANYGYTF; CDR3nt: TGTGCCAGCAGCGGCCCCTCAGGGGCTAACTATGGCTACACCTTC
j_gene: TRBJ1-3; v_gene: TRBV6-5; d_gene: NA; abundance: NA; CDR3aa: CASSLLTKGNTIYF; CDR3nt: TGTGCCAGCAGTCTCCTAACTAAAGGAAACACCATATATTTT
j_gene: TRBJ2-5; v_gene: TRBV7-2; d_gene: TRBD2; abundance: NA; CDR3aa: CASSSVSGISLGETQYF; CDR3nt: TGTGCCAGCAGCTCAGTGAGCGGGATCAGCCTGGGGGAGACCCAGTACTTC
j_gene: TRBJ2-3; v_gene: TRBV29-1; d_gene: TRBD1; abundance: NA; CDR3aa: CSVPYRGRDTQYF; CDR3nt: TGCAGCGTTCCTTACAGGGGGAGAGATACGCAGTATTTT
j_gene: TRBJ1-4; v_gene: TRBV28; d_gene: TRBD1; abundance: NA; CDR3aa: CAISDGQGQDEKLFF; CDR3nt: TGTGCCATCAGTGACGGACAGGGACAGGATGAAAAACTGTTTTTT
j_gene: TRBJ2-3; v_gene: TRBV21-1; d_gene: NA; abundance: few; CDR3aa: CASSKALLAGLTDTQYF; CDR3nt: TGTGCCAGCAGCAAAGCGCTTTTAGCAGGGTTGACAGATACGCAGTATTTT
j_gene: TRBJ1-4; v_gene: TRBV29-1; d_gene: NA; abundance: NA; CDR3aa: CSVMAEESFATNEKLFF; CDR3nt: TGCAGCGTTATGGCAGAAGAATCATTTGCAACTAATGAAAAACTGTTTTTT
j_gene: TRBJ1-5; v_gene: TRBV28; d_gene: TRBD1; abundance: NA; CDR3aa: CAQGGGPRQPQHF; CDR3nt: TGTGCCCAGGGGGGCGGTCCCCGTCAGCCCCAGCATTTT
j_gene: TRBJ2-7; v_gene: TRBV3-1/TRBV3-2; d_gene: NA; abundance: few; CDR3aa: CASTRKAADYEQYF; CDR3nt: TGTGCCAGCACCCGAAAGGCGGCGGACTACGAGCAGTACTTC
j_gene: TRBJ1-1; v_gene: TRBV4-1; d_gene: TRBD1; abundance: NA; CDR3aa: CASSQERGQAGNTEAFF; CDR3nt: TGCGCCAGCAGCCAAGAACGGGGACAGGCCGGGAACACTGAAGCTTTCTTT
j_gene: TRBJ2-1; v_gene: TRBV5-4; d_gene: TRBD1; abundance: NA; CDR3aa: CASSLDRGPRDEQFF; CDR3nt: TGTGCCAGCAGCCTGGACAGGGGGCCGCGGGATGAGCAGTTCTTC
j_gene: TRBJ2-2; v_gene: TRBV19; d_gene: TRBD2; abundance: NA; CDR3aa: CASSPIRLAGNTGELFF; CDR3nt: TGTGCCAGTAGTCCTATTAGACTAGCGGGAAACACCGGGGAGCTGTTTTTT
j_gene: TRBJ2-5; v_gene: TRBV5-1; d_gene: NA; abundance: NA; CDR3aa: CASSRDKETQYF; CDR3nt: TGCGCCAGCAGCCGGGACAAAGAGACCCAGTACTTC
j_gene: TRBJ1-5; v_gene: TRBV6-1; d_gene: NA; abundance: NA; CDR3aa: CASCERGRDLDNQPQHF; CDR3nt: TGTGCCAGCTGTGAAAGGGGTAGAGACCTTGACAATCAGCCCCAGCATTTT
j_gene: TRBJ1-3; v_gene: TRBV6-5; d_gene: NA; abundance: NA; CDR3aa: CASKASGNTIYF; CDR3nt: TGTGCCAGCAAAGCCTCTGGAAACACCATATATTTT
j_gene: TRBJ2-1; v_gene: TRBV19; d_gene: TRBD2; abundance: once; CDR3aa: CASSSTSGPYNEQFF; CDR3nt: TGTGCCAGTAGTTCGACTAGCGGGCCTTACAATGAGCAGTTCTTC
j_gene: TRBJ2-7; v_gene: TRBV27; d_gene: NA; abundance: NA; CDR3aa: CASSLLPGQSYEQYF; CDR3nt: TGTGCCAGCAGTTTATTGCCAGGGCAAAGCTACGAGCAGTACTTC
j_gene: TRBJ2-1; v_gene: TRBV9; d_gene: TRBD2; abundance: once; CDR3aa: CASSVTGGSYNEQFF; CDR3nt: TGTGCCAGCAGCGTAACGGGGGGAAGTTACAATGAGCAGTTCTTC
j_gene: TRBJ2-1; v_gene: TRBV19; d_gene: TRBD2; abundance: NA; CDR3aa: CASRKGAGRTSGRYYNEQFF; CDR3nt: TGTGCCAGTAGGAAAGGGGCCGGCCGGACTAGCGGGAGATACTACAATGAGCAGTTCTTC
j_gene: TRBJ1-3; v_gene: TRBV7-9; d_gene: NA; abundance: NA; CDR3aa: CASRTRLGQTGNTIYF; CDR3nt: TGTGCCAGCAGGACCCGCCTAGGACAGACTGGAAACACCATATATTTT
j_gene: TRBJ2-2; v_gene: TRBV5-1; d_gene: TRBD2; abundance: NA; CDR3aa: CASRSASGGSNTGELFF; CDR3nt: TGCGCCAGCAGATCAGCTAGCGGGGGATCAAACACCGGGGAGCTGTTTTTT
j_gene: TRBJ2-7; v_gene: TRBV29-1; d_gene: TRBD2; abundance: NA; CDR3aa: CSVGLAGREQYF; CDR3nt: TGCAGCGTCGGACTAGCGGGGAGGGAGCAGTACTTC
j_gene: TRBJ1-5; v_gene: TRBV20-1; d_gene: NA; abundance: NA; CDR3aa: CSASKGGGSNQPQHF; CDR3nt: TGCAGTGCTAGTAAAGGGGGAGGGAGCAATCAGCCCCAGCATTTT
j_gene: TRBJ1-5; v_gene: TRBV11-2; d_gene: NA; abundance: NA; CDR3aa: CASSVGGNQPQHF; CDR3nt: TGTGCCAGCAGCGTTGGAGGTAATCAGCCCCAGCATTTT
j_gene: TRBJ2-7; v_gene: TRBV11-2; d_gene: NA; abundance: NA; CDR3aa: CASSLNSHPQAGEQYF; CDR3nt: TGTGCCAGCAGCCTAAACAGCCACCCTCAAGCAGGCGAGCAGTACTTC
j_gene: TRBJ1-3; v_gene: TRBV5-3; d_gene: TRBD1; abundance: NA; CDR3aa: CARSLPPGQRYPFGNTIYF; CDR3nt: TGTGCCAGAAGCCTCCCCCCGGGACAGCGATATCCCTTTGGAAACACCATATATTTT
j_gene: TRBJ1-5; v_gene: TRBV28; d_gene: NA; abundance: NA; CDR3aa: CASSSGHGAEGQPQHF; CDR3nt: TGTGCCAGCAGTTCGGGACATGGGGCCGAGGGGCAGCCCCAGCATTTT
j_gene: TRBJ1-6; v_gene: TRBV5-4; d_gene: NA; abundance: NA; CDR3aa: CASRRYQGLDSPLHF; CDR3nt: TGTGCCAGCAGGCGGTATCAGGGCCTGGATTCACCCCTCCACTTT
j_gene: TRBJ2-7; v_gene: TRBV9; d_gene: TRBD1; abundance: NA; CDR3aa: CASSGGTGGVYEQYF; CDR3nt: TGTGCCAGCAGCGGCGGGACAGGGGGCGTCTACGAGCAGTACTTC
j_gene: TRBJ2-3; v_gene: TRBV7-7; d_gene: TRBD2; abundance: NA; CDR3aa: CASSLESGSADTQYF; CDR3nt: TGTGCTAGCAGCTTAGAGAGCGGGAGCGCAGATACGCAGTATTTT
j_gene: TRBJ1-4; v_gene: TRBV9; d_gene: NA; abundance: NA; CDR3aa: CASSVDEGPGGKLFF; CDR3nt: TGTGCCAGCAGCGTAGATGAGGGCCCGGGGGGAAAACTGTTTTTT
j_gene: TRBJ2-2; v_gene: TRBV2; d_gene: NA; abundance: few; CDR3aa: CASNGQTTGELFF; CDR3nt: TGTGCCAGCAACGGACAGACCACCGGGGAGCTGTTTTTT
j_gene: TRBJ2-7; v_gene: TRBV2; d_gene: TRBD2; abundance: few; CDR3aa: CASNSPSGGDEQYF; CDR3nt: TGTGCCAGCAATTCCCCTAGCGGGGGTGACGAGCAGTACTTC
j_gene: TRBJ1-5; v_gene: TRBV2; d_gene: NA; abundance: NA; CDR3aa: CASRDLRGSNQPQHF; CDR3nt: TGTGCCAGCAGGGACCTACGGGGAAGCAATCAGCCCCAGCATTTT
j_gene: TRBJ2-1; v_gene: TRBV30; d_gene: TRBD2; abundance: NA; CDR3aa: CAWSVGLADNEQFF; CDR3nt: TGTGCCTGGAGTGTTGGGCTAGCGGACAATGAGCAGTTCTTC
j_gene: TRBJ2-6; v_gene: TRBV9; d_gene: TRBD1; abundance: NA; CDR3aa: CASSDRDRGFGANVLTF; CDR3nt: TGTGCCAGCAGCGACCGGGACAGGGGCTTTGGGGCCAACGTCCTGACTTTC
j_gene: TRBJ2-2; v_gene: TRBV30; d_gene: NA; abundance: NA; CDR3aa: CAWRRGTGELFF; CDR3nt: TGTGCCTGGAGAAGGGGCACCGGGGAGCTGTTTTTT
j_gene: TRBJ1-2; v_gene: TRBV6-5; d_gene: TRBD1; abundance: NA; CDR3aa: CASSTTGVSYGYTF; CDR3nt: TGTGCCAGCAGTACTACAGGGGTGAGCTATGGCTACACCTTC
j_gene: TRBJ2-5; v_gene: TRBV7-8; d_gene: NA; abundance: once; CDR3aa: CASREVGGETQYF; CDR3nt: TGTGCCAGCAGGGAAGTGGGGGGAGAGACCCAGTACTTC
j_gene: TRBJ2-7; v_gene: TRBV10-3; d_gene: NA; abundance: NA; CDR3aa: CAISESVQREQYF; CDR3nt: TGTGCCATCAGTGAGTCGGTTCAGCGCGAGCAGTACTTC
j_gene: TRBJ1-4; v_gene: TRBV4-1; d_gene: TRBD1; abundance: once; CDR3aa: CASSQGQGGEKLFF; CDR3nt: TGCGCCAGCAGCCAGGGACAGGGAGGTGAAAAACTGTTTTTT
j_gene: TRBJ1-1; v_gene: TRBV2; d_gene: NA; abundance: NA; CDR3aa: CASRGPQGTEAFF; CDR3nt: TGTGCCAGCAGGGGCCCCCAGGGCACTGAAGCTTTCTTT
j_gene: TRBJ1-5; v_gene: TRBV11-2; d_gene: TRBD1; abundance: NA; CDR3aa: CASSFDRGSNQPQHF; CDR3nt: TGTGCCAGCAGCTTTGACAGGGGAAGCAATCAGCCCCAGCATTTT